This T cell receptor (beta chain) came from a study of beta chain features in type 1 diabetes. The length of the CDR3 is 15 residues. Germline V gives CDR1 SGHRS, CDR2 YFSETQ. Unmatched junction bases numbered 6, after V lost 2 bases and J lost 6 bases. The table lists this clone with a few counts. Its antigen remains unidentified. Sequenced material consisted of expressed TCRB transcripts (all of the isolated RNA was reverse transcribed). TCRdb's table, derived via immunoSEQ multiplex PCR, lists solely in-frame clones and lacks some. The sample has 200,000 to 250,000 clones, 9.6% seen once. Whole-study results and caveats: Shortening that was moderate but significant affected the TCRB CDR3s of Type 1 diabetes patients in all four CD4+ subsets. Type 1 diabetes patients had VDJ junctions that carried fewer insertions and more deletions.

V usage is TRBV5-1 and J usage is TRBJ2-1; TRBD1 matches 9 bases. The clonotype was recovered from a woman aged 18-30 years in good health. The sequenced sample was naive CD4+ T cells from blood. CDR3 sequence (DNA): TGCGCCAGCAGCTTTGGACAGGGGTACGGCAATGAGCAGTTCTTC. Protein: CASSFGQGYGNEQFF.